This is a list of T cell receptor beta chains from one sample in a study of blood T cell repertoires in COVID-19. Assay used: immunoSEQ multiplex PCR; TCRdb lists only in-frame clones, some missing. The table lists 95,000 to 110,000 clones, about 91% of them singletons. Sequencing was carried out using peripheral blood. The receptors stem from a human donor in a cohort sampled during active COVID-19. Each CDR3 is given with its conserved first and last residue. Each record gives: clone size, V gene, J gene, CDR3 protein. Clone size appears in some rows only: once, few, many, or a class for an expanded clone.

NA	TRBV19	TRBJ1-5	CASSITVSNQPQHF
NA	TRBV6-6	TRBJ2-7	CASSDRRYEQYF
NA	TRBV25-1	TRBJ2-1	CASSPTGGPGRQFF
NA	TRBV5-5	TRBJ1-5	CASSLLAGGHQPQHF
NA	TRBV7-8	TRBJ1-4	CASSLAPSRLGGEKLFF
NA	TRBV5-5	TRBJ2-3	CASSLASYPSTDTQYF
NA	TRBV4-3	TRBJ1-2	CASSPRQGSIYGYTF
once	TRBV9	TRBJ2-5	CASSPRVALKTQYF
NA	TRBV9	TRBJ2-2	CASSASITGELFF
NA	TRBV7-3	TRBJ1-1	CASSSYGDTEAFF
NA	TRBV6-5	TRBJ1-5	CASSYDRWSNQPQHF
NA	TRBV5-6	TRBJ1-3	CASSLLQFRSGNTIYF
NA	TRBV5-4	TRBJ2-7	CASSSQGRLYEQYF
NA	TRBV30	TRBJ2-3	CAWSAPHKGVGGGTDTQYF